This note documents a single T cell receptor beta chain sequence. Which antigen it targets is not known. Base quality data are lacking; no much larger clone is found one base away. This entry comes from a study of blood T cell repertoires in COVID-19 (TCRdb year 2020). Context from the whole study: Samples from collaborators originated in the United States, Italy and Spain and spanned both the acute and convalescent phases of COVID-19. The material from the prospective study consisted of cDNA or gDNA derived from T cells, B-cell-depleted T cells, or PBMCs. Deeply sampled blood TCRbeta repertoires from subjects exposed to, actively infected with, or recovered from COVID-19 were included in the dataset. A freely available public database, intended as a resource for researchers studying the immune response to SARS-CoV-2, is where the repertoires were released. Samples came from the ongoing ImmuneRACE study (first 160 participants) plus 1,254 subjects from 6 global collaborators. The sample metadata nearly always contained a de-identified subject ID, COVID-19 status, age in years and sex. Where available, HLA class I and class II types were obtained from metadata supplied by the sample provider rather than from assay-based typing. Results and caveats for the whole study, not just this receptor: The amount of clinical and demographic metadata varied by source and participant and was provided uncurated.

Each collaborating institution followed its own protocols to collect whole blood in K2EDTA tubes. For TCRbeta analysis, collaborators shipped samples in one of three forms: frozen whole blood, isolated PBMCs, or DNA extracted from either of those sample types. Measured from the cysteine to the phenylalanine, the CDR3 is 12 residues long. The kept DNA is CDR3 alone, 36 bases in frame from the first base. V drops 4 bases and J drops 7 bases, leaving 7 bases in between. Via the germline V gene (reference sequence), CDR1 is LNHDA and CDR2 SQIVND. The immunoSEQ Assay, a bias-controlled multiplex PCR, was used to amplify TCRbeta CDR3 regions from genomic DNA. The study's processing was this. Within the assay, amplification of reference gene primers was used to estimate how many nucleated cells each sample contained. To quantify the absolute abundance of each unique TCRbeta CDR3 rearrangement, sequence reads were collapsed and filtered. For each sample, productive Simpson clonality was calculated as the square root of Simpson's diversity index across productive rearrangements. TCRdb obtained this table from immuneACCESS and retained in-frame rearrangements with V and J assigned. These tables miss some clones; where compared with another copy, unresolved V genes account for less than half of the shortfall, and the remainder is unexplained. V and J calls and clone size are copied from that table; D and trimming were computed from the DNA. Recorded for this sample are 160,000 or so clones; 80% to 90% of them occurred a single time. The ten largest clones represent 1% to 1.2% of the sample.

The receptor's source is a man between 35 and 55 years old with acute or convalescent COVID-19. Specimen: peripheral blood. The chain links TRBV19 with TRBJ1-4; a confident D gene designation cannot be given. Here the CDR3 is given as CASSNRGEKLFF. The sequence in DNA is TGTGCCAGTAGTAATCGGGGTGAAAAACTGTTTTTT.